One T cell receptor beta chain is described in this entry. Germline V gives CDR1 SQVTM, CDR2 ANQGSEA. This CDR3 has 16 residues. V was pared by 1 base and J by 7 bases, with 14 bases of the junction left unmatched. The data belong to a study of blood T cell repertoires in COVID-19. Study-wide context: Italy, Spain and the United States were the sources of the convalescent and acute COVID-19 samples. T cells, B-cell-depleted T cells, or PBMCs provided the cDNA or gDNA that served as material.

In the study's own analysis: Scientists estimated how many nucleated cells there were by amplifying reference gene primers. Sequenced by immunoSEQ multiplex PCR; TCRdb stores in-frame clones only, minus some. The V and J calls and the clone size are those of that table, but D and trimming were determined from the DNA. The table lists approximately 170,000 clones, 82% of them singletons. This sequence originates from a woman of 80 years or more with active or convalescent COVID-19. The source material was peripheral blood. The chain employs TRBV29-1 and TRBJ2-7; 9 nucleotides line up with TRBD1. CDR3 sequence reads: CSVEGWGTGRAKEQYF. The CDR3 DNA reads as TGCAGCGTTGAAGGGTGGGGGACAGGGAGGGCGAAGGAGCAGTACTTC.